This T cell receptor (beta chain) was obtained from a study of cytomegalovirus exposure and HLA in healthy donors. Vbeta (60) and Jbeta (13) primers were used in the PCR. Assay: immunoSEQ multiplex PCR; the TCRdb copy retains only in-frame clones and omits some. This sample has over 100,000 clones, with 60% to 85% found just once. Worth noting for this clone: The antigen remains undetermined.

The V end was cut by 3 bases, the J end by 5 bases, with 10 bases between. The CDR3 has 13 residues. CDR1 and CDR2 from the germline V gene are SGHVS and FQNEAQ. Study findings and constraints: The dataset shows that most TCR sequences were rare, while some public TCRs occurred in many donors. An analysis done earlier found most TCR beta V segments productive about 87% or about 30% of the time. Follow-up analysis later connected one missense variant in DCLRE1C with trimming of TCR beta V- and J-genes. Upon later analysis, HLA-associated TCR beta chains proved more clonally expanded than other, equally common chains.

The receptor was derived from a woman in her thirties in good health and CMV-seropositive. The specimen was PBMCs. This chain uses TRBV7-8 with TRBJ2-5; tentatively, D is TRBD2 (5 bases). The CDR3 DNA reads as TGTGCCAGCAGCTTTCGGGGTGGGGAGACCCAGTACTTC. Translated, it gives CASSFRGGETQYF.